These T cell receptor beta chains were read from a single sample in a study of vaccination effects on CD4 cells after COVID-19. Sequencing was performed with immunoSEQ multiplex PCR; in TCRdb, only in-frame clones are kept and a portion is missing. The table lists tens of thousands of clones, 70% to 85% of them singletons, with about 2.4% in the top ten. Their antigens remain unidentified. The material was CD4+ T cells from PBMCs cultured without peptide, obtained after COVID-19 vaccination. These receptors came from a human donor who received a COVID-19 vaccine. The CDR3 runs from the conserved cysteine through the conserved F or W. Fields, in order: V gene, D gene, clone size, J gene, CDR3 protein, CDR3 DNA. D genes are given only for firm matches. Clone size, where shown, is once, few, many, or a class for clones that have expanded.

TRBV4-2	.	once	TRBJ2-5	CASSISNLAQETQYF	TGTGCCAGCAGCATTAGCAATCTTGCCCAAGAGACCCAGTACTTC
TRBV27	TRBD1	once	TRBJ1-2	CASSLSLETGGIYGYTF	TGTGCCAGCAGTTTATCGTTGGAGACAGGGGGCATCTATGGCTACACCTTC
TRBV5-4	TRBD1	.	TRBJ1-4	CASSRTGLNEKLFF	TGTGCCAGCAGCCGGACAGGCCTTAATGAAAAACTGTTTTTT
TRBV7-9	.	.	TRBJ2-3	CASSLVGVSTDTQYF	TGTGCCAGCAGCTTAGTCGGGGTTAGCACAGATACGCAGTATTTT
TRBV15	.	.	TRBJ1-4	CATAVQPTSKKLFF	TGTGCCACCGCAGTACAGCCCACCTCAAAAAAACTGTTTTTT
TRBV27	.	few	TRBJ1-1	CASSYRGRTEAFF	TGTGCCAGCAGTTACCGGGGGAGAACTGAAGCTTTCTTT
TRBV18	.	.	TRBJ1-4	CASSPLGGNNEKLFF	TGTGCCAGCTCACCCCTGGGGGGAAATAATGAAAAACTGTTTTTT
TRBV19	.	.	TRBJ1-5	CASSIGGIQPQHF	TGTGCCAGTAGTATCGGAGGAATTCAGCCCCAGCATTTT
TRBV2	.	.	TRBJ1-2	CASSGEALGPNYGYTF	TGTGCCAGCAGTGGGGAGGCTCTAGGGCCCAACTATGGCTACACCTTC
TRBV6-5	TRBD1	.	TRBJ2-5	CASSYRAGGQETQYF	TGTGCCAGCAGTTACAGGGCAGGGGGTCAAGAGACCCAGTACTTC
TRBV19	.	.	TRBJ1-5	CASRERGNSNQPQHF	TGTGCCAGTAGGGAAAGGGGGAATAGCAATCAGCCCCAGCATTTT
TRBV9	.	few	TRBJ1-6	CASSATGSSYNSPLHF	TGTGCCAGCAGCGCTACAGGAAGCTCCTATAATTCACCCCTCCACTTT
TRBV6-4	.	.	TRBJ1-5	CASSRDSNQPQHF	TGTGCCAGCAGTCGGGACAGCAATCAGCCCCAGCATTTT
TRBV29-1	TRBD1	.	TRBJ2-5	CSVARTGGGTQYF	TGCAGCGTTGCCCGGACAGGGGGGGGGACCCAGTACTTC
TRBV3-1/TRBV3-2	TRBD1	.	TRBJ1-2	CASSQDLGRGGGYTF	TGTGCCAGCAGCCAAGATCTTGGCAGGGGGGGAGGCTACACCTTC
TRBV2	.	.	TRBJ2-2	CASNGGAKAGELFF	TGTGCCAGCAACGGGGGCGCGAAGGCCGGGGAGCTGTTTTTT
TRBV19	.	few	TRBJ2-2	CASSRGTDTGELFF	TGTGCCAGTAGTCGAGGGACTGACACCGGGGAGCTGTTTTTT
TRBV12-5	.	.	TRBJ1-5	CASALGVNQPQHF	TGTGCTAGTGCCTTGGGAGTAAATCAGCCCCAGCATTTT
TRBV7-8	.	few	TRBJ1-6	CASIQGLSYNSPLHF	TGTGCCAGCATACAGGGACTCTCCTATAATTCACCCCTCCACTTT
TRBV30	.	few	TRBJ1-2	CAWSGGNGYTF	TGTGCCTGGAGTGGAGGGAATGGCTACACCTTC
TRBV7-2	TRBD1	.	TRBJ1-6	CASSFDRGIFNSPLHF	TGTGCCAGCAGCTTTGACAGGGGGATTTTTAATTCACCCCTCCACTTT
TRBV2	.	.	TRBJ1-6	CASSVMGFYNSPLHF	TGTGCCAGCAGTGTAATGGGGTTCTATAATTCACCCCTCCACTTT
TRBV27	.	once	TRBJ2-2	CASKKGQLNGELFF	TGTGCCAGCAAAAAGGGACAACTAAACGGGGAGCTGTTTTTT
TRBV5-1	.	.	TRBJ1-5	CASSSTPDNQPQHF	TGCGCCAGCAGCAGCACCCCGGACAATCAGCCCCAGCATTTT
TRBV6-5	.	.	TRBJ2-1	CASRDGGSENEQFF	TGTGCCAGCAGGGACGGGGGCTCCGAGAATGAGCAGTTCTTC
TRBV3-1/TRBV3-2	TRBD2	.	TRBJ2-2	CASSLAGLETGELFF	TGTGCCAGCAGCCTAGCGGGGTTGGAGACCGGGGAGCTGTTTTTT
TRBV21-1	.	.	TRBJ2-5	CASSPHGGQGAETQYF	TGTGCCAGCAGCCCCCACGGAGGTCAGGGGGCGGAGACCCAGTACTTC
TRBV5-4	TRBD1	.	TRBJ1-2	CASSFDRGGIGYTF	TGTGCCAGCAGCTTCGACAGGGGGGGTATTGGCTACACCTTC
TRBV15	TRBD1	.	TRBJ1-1	CATSRDLTGTNTEAFF	TGTGCCACCAGCAGAGACCTGACAGGGACGAACACTGAAGCTTTCTTT
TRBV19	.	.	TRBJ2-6	CASSIRFYSGANVLTF	TGTGCCAGTAGTATTAGGTTTTACTCTGGGGCCAACGTCCTGACTTTC
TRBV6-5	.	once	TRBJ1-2	CAGQMWGTGPYGYTF	TGTGCCGGCCAGATGTGGGGGACTGGGCCCTATGGCTACACCTTC
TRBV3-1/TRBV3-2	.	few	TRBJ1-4	CASSQRGGFEKLFF	TGTGCCAGCAGTCAACGAGGGGGGTTTGAAAAACTGTTTTTT
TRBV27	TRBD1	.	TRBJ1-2	CASSFRQGNNYGYTF	TGTGCCAGCAGTTTTCGACAGGGGAATAACTATGGCTACACCTTC
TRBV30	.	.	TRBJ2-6	CACQRPAGANVLTF	TGTGCCTGTCAACGGCCGGCTGGGGCCAACGTCCTGACTTTC
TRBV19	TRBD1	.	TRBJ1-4	CASSPTGGATNEKLFF	TGTGCCAGTAGTCCGACAGGGGGCGCGACTAATGAAAAACTGTTTTTT
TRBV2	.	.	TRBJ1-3	CASVTDRNSGNTIYF	TGTGCCAGCGTTACCGACAGAAACTCTGGAAACACCATATATTTT
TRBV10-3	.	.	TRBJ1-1	CAISRDGNTEVFF	TGTGCCATCAGCAGGGACGGGAACACTGAAGTTTTCTTT
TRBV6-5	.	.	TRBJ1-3	CASSSALGNTIYF	TGTGCCAGCAGTTCAGCTCTCGGAAACACCATATATTTT
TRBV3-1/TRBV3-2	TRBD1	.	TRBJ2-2	CASRRTGNTGELFF	TGTGCCAGCAGGAGGACAGGGAACACCGGGGAGCTGTTTTTT
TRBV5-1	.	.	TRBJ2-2	CASSPPIGTTNTGELFF	TGCGCCAGCAGCCCACCGATAGGGACAACGAACACCGGGGAGCTGTTTTTT
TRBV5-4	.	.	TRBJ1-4	CASSFKGAHEKLFF	TGTGCCAGCAGCTTTAAAGGGGCGCATGAAAAACTGTTTTTT
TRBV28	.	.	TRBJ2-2	CATQGTGGPTGELFF	TGTGCCACCCAGGGGACGGGGGGACCCACCGGGGAGCTGTTTTTT
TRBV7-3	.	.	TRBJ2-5	CASSLGNQETQYF	TGTGCCAGCAGCTTGGGGAATCAAGAGACCCAGTACTTC
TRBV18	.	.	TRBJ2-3	CASSPAFGDTQYF	TGTGCCAGCTCACCAGCCTTTGGGGATACGCAGTATTTT
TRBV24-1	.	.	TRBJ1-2	CATSDLGVRGYTF	TGTGCCACCAGTGATTTGGGGGTCCGGGGCTACACCTTC
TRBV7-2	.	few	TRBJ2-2	CASSNRRGGGAGELFF	TGTGCCAGCAGCAATAGGAGGGGGGGAGGAGCCGGGGAGCTGTTTTTT
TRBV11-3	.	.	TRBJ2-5	CASSLDMKETQYF	TGTGCCAGCAGCTTAGATATGAAGGAGACCCAGTACTTC
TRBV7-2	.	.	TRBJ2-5	CASSPRVTETQYF	TGTGCCAGCAGCCCCAGGGTTACGGAGACCCAGTACTTC
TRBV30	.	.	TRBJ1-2	CAWREQGIGYGYTF	TGTGCCTGGAGAGAGCAGGGTATTGGGTATGGCTACACCTTC